The 12 T cell receptor beta chains presented below share a single source sample, sequenced in a study of blood T cell repertoires in COVID-19. Clones were read by immunoSEQ multiplex PCR, and TCRdb kept only the in-frame ones, dropping some. The data contain over 55,000 clones, around 90% of them seen just once; the ten biggest clones take up more than 4%. The sample taken for sequencing was peripheral blood. The receptors shown here come from a human donor in a cohort sampled during active COVID-19.

In nucleotides, the CDR3 is TGTGCCAGCAGGCTCCAGGGGACCCCTAACTATGGCTACACCTTC. Residues: CASRLQGTPNYGYTF. The chain carries TRBV2 and TRBJ1-2; D possibly corresponds to TRBD1 (6 bases). V lost 6 bases and J 0 bases, leaving 14 bases between the germline ends. CDR3 length: 15 residues. In germline, CDR1 is SNHLY, CDR2 FYNNEI. Filled out from reference TRBV2 and TRBJ1-2, the complete variable domain reads EPEVTQTPSHQVTQMGQEVILRCVPISNHLYFYWYRQILGQKVEFLVSFYNNEISEKSEIFDDQFSVERPDGSNFTLKIRSTKLEDSAMYFCASRLQGTPNYGYTFGSGTRLTVV.

This chain connects TRBV2 to TRBJ1-1; D gene ambiguous. CDR1 is SNHLY and CDR2 is FYNNEI in the germline V gene. The CDR3 is 13 residues long. The V end lost 2 bases, the J end lost 7 bases, and 11 bases lay between the germline ends. DNA of the CDR3: TGTGCCAGCAGTGAAACAACGGGGAGTGAAGCTTTCTTT. This translates into CASSETTGSEAFF.

V usage is TRBV3-1 (or the pseudogene TRBV3-2) and J usage is TRBJ2-7; tentative D call: TRBD2 (5 bases). The CDR3 is 14 amino acids. The V end lost 4 bases, the J end lost 5 bases, and 15 bases lay between the germline ends. In germline, CDR1 is LGHDT, CDR2 YNNKEL (reference sequence). The CDR3 protein is CASSPGSLPNEQYF. The CDR3 coding sequence is TGTGCCAGCAGCCCGGGAAGCCTTCCCAACGAGCAGTACTTC.

The gene calls are TRBV2 and TRBJ2-1; 9 bases are shared with TRBD2. Germline lookup yields CDR1 SNHLY and CDR2 FYNNEI. Germline trimming cut 6 bases from V and 6 bases from J; bases unmatched to any gene: 9. The CDR3 sequence is 15 residues long. The CDR3 sequence: CASRELAGLGNEQFF. CDR3 coding DNA: TGTGCCAGCAGGGAACTAGCGGGCCTAGGCAATGAGCAGTTCTTC.

CDR3 amino acids: CASGLGDRLDDEQFF. As DNA, the CDR3 is TGTGCTAGTGGTTTGGGGGACAGGTTAGACGATGAGCAGTTCTTC. This sequence joins TRBV12-5 and TRBJ2-1, with 8 bases matching TRBD1. Germline CDR1 is LGHNT and CDR2 is FRNRAP. The CDR3 runs to 15 residues. The V segment lost 1 base and the J segment 8 bases; nucleotides outside the gene matches: 7.

This clone was recorded once. The chain is built from TRBV29-1 and TRBJ1-2; tentatively, D is TRBD1 (5 bases). Looked up from germline, CDR1 is SQVTM and CDR2 is ANQGSEA. Trimming removed 0 bases at V and 4 bases at J, with 15 bases between. The CDR3 runs to 15 residues. CDR3 in DNA: TGCAGCGTTGAAGAGGTACGCAGGGCTGGCTATGGCTACACCTTC. It specifies CSVEEVRRAGYGYTF.

The chain employs TRBV11-2 and TRBJ2-1, with TRBD2 identical over 8 bases. CDR1 is SGHAT, CDR2 FQNNGV, per germline. There are 16 residues in the CDR3. V lost 4 bases and J lost 7; bases outside the gene matches: 12. In nucleotides, the CDR3 is TGTGCCAGCAGCTCCTACGCGACCAGCGGGAGAAATGAGCAGTTCTTC. Translating gives CASSSYATSGRNEQFF. The variable domain in full, with the rest retrieved from reference TRBV11-2 and TRBJ2-1, is EAGVAQSPRYKIIEKRQSVAFWCNPISGHATLYWYQQILGQGPKLLIQFQNNGVVDDSQLPKDRFSAERLKGVDSTLKIQPAKLEDSAVYLCASSSYATSGRNEQFFGPGTRLTVL.

The genes are TRBV5-6 and TRBJ2-7; TRBD2 matches 12 bases. V was clipped by 2 bases and J by 4 bases; unmatched bases: 4. Germline CDR1 SGHDT, CDR2 YYEEEE. The CDR3 sequence is 15 residues long. The CDR3 nucleotides read TGTGCCAGCAGCTTCAGGACTAGCGGGGCTTACGAGCAGTACTTC. Its protein product is CASSFRTSGAYEQYF.

The CDR3: CASSPFTTPGEQYF. The CDR3 region has the DNA TGTGCCAGCTCACCGTTTACAACCCCGGGGGAGCAGTACTTC. The rearrangement joins TRBV18 to TRBJ2-7, with D possibly matching TRBD2 (5 bases). Germline CDR1 and CDR2: KGHSH and LQKENI. The V end lost 3 bases, the J end lost 7 bases, and 16 bases lay between the germline ends. This CDR3 contains 14 residues.

J is TRBJ2-3 and V is TRBV4-1; D is ambiguous. This CDR3 region has 15 residues. Germline CDR1 and CDR2: MGHRA and YSYEKL. Trimming took 0 bases from V and 4 from J, leaving 11 bases between them. The CDR3 DNA sequence: TGCGCCAGCAGCCAAGAGGAGCTGCGCGCAGATACGCAGTATTTT. Amino acids: CASSQEELRADTQYF.

The rearrangement uses TRBV14 and TRBJ2-1, with a weak D call TRBD1 (6 bases). This CDR3 spans 15 amino acids. CDR1 and CDR2 (germline): SGHDN, FVKESK. V shed 3 bases and J shed 3 bases, with 12 bases lying between them. The chain's CDR3 is CASSQSRGYYNEQFF. The CDR3 DNA reads TGTGCCAGCAGCCAGAGCAGGGGATACTACAATGAGCAGTTCTTC.

The J gene is TRBJ2-3, the V gene TRBV7-3; D possibly corresponds to TRBD2 (6 bases). V gave up 4 bases and J gave up 4 bases, with 9 bases separating them. The CDR3 has 13 residues. Germline CDR1 is SGHTA and CDR2 is FQGTGA. In DNA, the CDR3 is TGTGCCAGCAGCTCGGGACTTTCAGATACGCAGTATTTT. Encoded protein: CASSSGLSDTQYF.